The source of this TCR beta chain is a study of control samples from healthy donors and cancer patients. Using immunoSEQ multiplex PCR, the repertoire was profiled, and TCRdb retains in-frame clones only, with some absent. The repertoire holds 150,000 to 200,000 clones, with around 90% as singletons. The specimen sequenced was blood. The source is a woman in her forties or fifties in good health.

In nucleotides, the CDR3 is TGTGCCAGCAGCTCGGGACCCCTGTTCGCCAGCTCCTACAATGAGCAGTTCTTC. Translating gives CASSSGPLFASSYNEQFF. V usage is TRBV7-9 and J usage is TRBJ2-1; the D call may be TRBD1 or TRBD2 (5 bases each). Germline CDR1 and CDR2: SEHNR and FQNEAQ (reference sequence). CDR3 length equals 18 residues. V shed 4 bases and J shed 0 bases, with 19 bases lying between them. Filled out from reference TRBV7-9 and TRBJ2-1, the complete variable domain reads DTGVSQNPRHKITKRGQNVTFRCDPISEHNRLYWYRQTLGQGPEFLTYFQNEAQLEKSRLLSDRFSAERPKGSFSTLEIQRTEQGDSAMYLCASSSGPLFASSYNEQFFGPGTRLTVL.